The clone carrying this T cell receptor beta chain was seen more than once but under ten times. Its antigen is undetermined. A single record per CDR3 protein comes from TCRdb applying MiXCR to the 5' RACE reads. The sample shows 800,000 to 900,000 distinct CDR3 sequences, 10% to 15% of them seen only once. The V end lost 6 bases, the J end lost 2 bases, and 11 bases lay between the germline ends. The CDR3 has 13 amino acids. Germline assignment: CDR1 MNHNS and CDR2 SASEGT. The data were taken from a study of CD8 T cells in ankylosing spondylitis. General observations from the study: Reportedly, significant enrichment of disease-linked clones occurred in matched ankylosing spondylitis synovial fluid. There were earlier reports of some motif variants in reactive arthritis synovial fluid and blood. Typical of ankylosing spondylitis blood, it appeared, was a TCR beta motif of eight highly homologous variants.

The sample taken for sequencing was blood, either unsorted or a sorted T cell fraction (not recorded which). The chain is built from TRBV6-1 and TRBJ2-7, with D unclear. The sequence was collected from a male donor with ankylosing spondylitis. DNA for the CDR3: TGTGCCAGCAGCTTCGACAAAACCTACGAGCAGTACTTC. Translated: CASSFDKTYEQYF.